These T cell receptor beta chains were read from a single sample in a study of CD8 T cells in ankylosing spondylitis. Each CDR3 protein is one row after TCRdb ran MiXCR on the 5' RACE reads. The table lists approximately 190,000 distinct CDR3 sequences, over 10% of them singletons. The source material was blood, either unsorted or a sorted T cell fraction (not recorded which). All receptors derive from a female donor with ankylosing spondylitis or in good health (not recorded which). Both conserved end residues are part of each CDR3. Each record gives: clone size, J gene, D gene, V gene, CDR3 protein, CDR3 DNA. A D gene is named only where the DNA matches it firmly. Size tells how often a clone was seen (once, few, many) or the class of an expanded clone, and some rows leave it out.

many | TRBJ2-1 | NA | TRBV20-1 | CSARLTSGEQFF | TGCAGTGCTAGGCTCACTAGTGGTGAGCAGTTCTTC
many | TRBJ1-6 | NA | TRBV7-8 | CASSPGPNSPLHF | TGTGCCAGCAGCCCCGGACCGAATTCACCCCTCCACTTT
many | TRBJ2-7 | TRBD2 | TRBV20-1 | CSASGEGLAASFSYEQYF | TGCAGTGCTTCGGGGGAGGGACTAGCGGCCTCTTTTTCCTACGAGCAGTACTTC
many | TRBJ1-3 | TRBD1 | TRBV4-2 | CASTRDRGSGNTIYF | TGTGCCAGCACCCGGGACAGGGGATCTGGAAACACCATATATTTT
many | TRBJ2-5 | TRBD1 | TRBV28 | CASSRQGTAETQYF | TGTGCCAGCAGTAGACAGGGGACAGCAGAGACCCAGTACTTC
few | TRBJ1-1 | NA | TRBV5-6 | CASSLGRGAMNTEAFF | TGTGCCAGCAGCTTGGGCAGGGGAGCAATGAACACTGAAGCTTTCTTT
NA | TRBJ2-7 | NA | TRBV20-1 | CSARDPYRGDYEQYF | TGCAGTGCTAGAGATCCCTATAGAGGGGACTACGAGCAGTACTTC
few | TRBJ2-7 | NA | TRBV12-3/TRBV12-4 | CASSSPGAYEQYF | TGTGCCAGCAGCTCACCGGGGGCCTACGAGCAGTACTTC
few | TRBJ2-3 | NA | TRBV7-8 | CASSLLTFGTDTQYF | TGTGCCAGCAGCTTATTGACGTTCGGCACAGATACGCAGTATTTT
few | TRBJ2-2 | NA | TRBV15 | CATSRVAEKQLRTGELFF | TGTGCCACCAGCAGAGTCGCGGAGAAACAGCTGAGGACCGGGGAGCTGTTTTTT
few | TRBJ2-7 | TRBD2 | TRBV7-2 | CASRYGGRDQQYF | TGTGCCAGCAGATATGGCGGGAGGGACCAGCAGTACTTC
NA | TRBJ2-1 | TRBD2 | TRBV27 | CASSLPSGRAEQFF | TGTGCCAGCAGTTTGCCTAGCGGGAGGGCTGAGCAGTTCTTC
NA | TRBJ1-2 | NA | TRBV11-3 | CASSLGGDKGYTF | TGTGCCAGCAGCTTAGGAGGGGATAAGGGCTACACCTTC
many | TRBJ2-1 | TRBD2 | TRBV4-1 | CASSYQGLANEDEQFF | TGCGCCAGCAGTTACCAGGGACTAGCCAACGAGGATGAGCAGTTCTTC
many | TRBJ2-3 | NA | TRBV12-3/TRBV12-4 | CATRAQTNGGDTQYF | TGTGCCACCAGGGCCCAGACTAACGGGGGAGATACGCAGTATTTT
many | TRBJ1-5 | TRBD1 | TRBV20-1 | CSAKTGGDQPQHF | TGCAGTGCGAAGACAGGGGGCGATCAGCCCCAGCATTTT
few | TRBJ2-3 | NA | TRBV7-2 | CASSLGIVDTQYF | TGTGCCAGCAGCTTGGGAATTGTGGATACGCAGTATTTT
NA | TRBJ2-2 | NA | TRBV13 | CASSAQRTGGELFF | TGTGCCAGCAGCGCGCAGAGGACGGGCGGGGAGCTGTTTTTT
once | TRBJ2-1 | NA | TRBV5-1 | CASSSIPGSSYNEQLF | TGCGCCAGCAGCTCCATTCCCGGGAGCTCCTACAATGAGCAGCTCTTC
NA | TRBJ2-1 | NA | TRBV15 | CATSRDPGRYNEQFF | TGTGCCACCAGCAGAGATCCTGGAAGGTACAATGAGCAGTTCTTC
many | TRBJ1-3 | NA | TRBV2 | CASSEYSGNTIYF | TGTGCCAGCAGTGAATACTCCGGAAACACCATATATTTT
many | TRBJ2-7 | NA | TRBV27 | CASSPGPLYEQYF | TGTGCCAGCAGTCCAGGGCCTCTTTACGAGCAGTACTTC
NA | TRBJ1-4 | TRBD1 | TRBV7-9 | CASSRGQDNEKLFF | TGTGCCAGCAGCCGGGGACAGGATAATGAAAAACTGTTTTTT
many | TRBJ2-7 | NA | TRBV9 | CASSGGTLSSYEQYF | TGTGCCAGCAGCGGCGGGACCCTCAGCTCCTACGAGCAGTACTTC
NA | TRBJ2-7 | NA | TRBV2 | CASSASVSYELYF | TGTGCCAGCAGTGCTTCGGTATCTTACGAGCTGTACTTC
many | TRBJ1-1 | NA | TRBV7-9 | CASSLPRGSNTEAFF | TGTGCCAGCAGCTTACCCAGAGGGTCCAACACTGAAGCTTTCTTT
NA | TRBJ2-3 | NA | TRBV4-3 | CASGQAPPGVSADTDTQYF | TGCGCCAGCGGCCAAGCCCCCCCCGGAGTAAGCGCCGACACAGATACGCAGTATTTT
many | TRBJ2-2 | NA | TRBV20-1 | CSAREAWGELFF | TGCAGTGCTAGAGAGGCCTGGGGGGAGCTGTTTTTT
many | TRBJ2-3 | NA | TRBV12-3/TRBV12-4 | CASSPLGKPDTQYF | TGTGCCAGCAGCCCCCTCGGGAAACCAGATACGCAGTATTTT
NA | TRBJ2-1 | NA | TRBV12-5 | CASGTGSSYNEQFF | TGTGCTAGTGGGACGGGGAGCTCCTACAATGAGCAGTTCTTC
many | TRBJ2-1 | NA | TRBV15 | CATSRDRGMAQFF | TGTGCCACCAGCAGAGATCGGGGGATGGCACAGTTCTTC
many | TRBJ2-3 | NA | TRBV20-1 | CSAPQGGSTDTQYF | TGCAGTGCTCCCCAAGGGGGATCCACAGATACGCAGTATTTT
many | TRBJ1-5 | NA | TRBV29-1 | CSVADGNQPQHF | TGCAGCGTTGCCGACGGCAATCAGCCCCAGCATTTT
many | TRBJ2-7 | TRBD2 | TRBV4-3 | CASSQATSADYEQYF | TGCGCCAGCAGCCAAGCAACTAGCGCTGACTACGAGCAGTACTTC
many | TRBJ1-1 | NA | TRBV29-1 | CSAGLNTEAFF | TGCAGCGCCGGGTTGAACACTGAAGCTTTCTTT
many | TRBJ2-1 | NA | TRBV6-2/TRBV6-3 | CASAGGHEQFF | TGTGCCAGCGCCGGGGGCCATGAGCAGTTCTTC
many | TRBJ1-1 | NA | TRBV7-3 | CASSSDMSTEAFF | TGTGCCAGCAGCTCAGACATGAGTACTGAAGCTTTCTTT
many | TRBJ1-2 | NA | TRBV29-1 | CSVLGDDYGYTF | TGCAGCGTTTTGGGGGACGATTATGGCTACACCTTC
NA | TRBJ2-5 | TRBD1 | TRBV18 | CASSQQGYQETQYF | TGTGCCAGCTCACAACAGGGGTACCAAGAGACCCAGTACTTC
few | TRBJ1-5 | NA | TRBV7-8 | CASCSQSNQPQHF | TGTGCCAGCTGCTCACAAAGCAATCAGCCCCAGCATTTT
many | TRBJ1-1 | NA | TRBV29-1 | CSVMALSNTEAFF | TGCAGCGTCATGGCATTGTCGAACACTGAAGCTTTCTTT
few | TRBJ1-6 | NA | TRBV7-2 | CASSSNQNSPLHF | TGTGCCAGCAGCTCCAACCAAAATTCACCCCTCCACTTT
many | TRBJ1-1 | NA | TRBV12-3/TRBV12-4 | CASSFSTEAFF | TGTGCCAGCAGTTTCAGCACTGAAGCTTTCTTT